Listed below are T cell receptor beta chains from one sample, sequenced in a study of tumor-infiltrating lymphocytes in primary liver carcinoma. MiXCR was run by TCRdb on the multiplex PCR reads, yielding one entry per CDR3 protein. In the table there are around 40,000 distinct CDR3 sequences, about three quarters of which are singletons. Sequenced material: liver tumor tissue from sampling region 2. All receptors derive from a middle-aged man with primary liver carcinoma and hepatitis B virus infection. CDR3s include the opening cysteine and the closing phenylalanine or tryptophan. Fields, in order: CDR3 protein, CDR3 DNA, J gene, D gene, V gene, clone size. D genes are given only for firm matches. Only part of the rows carry a size: once, few, many, or a class if the clone is expanded.

CDR3 protein: CASSHVAGQGGEKLFF; CDR3 DNA: TGCGCCAGCAGCCACGTCGCGGGACAGGGGGGTGAAAAGCTTTTTTTT; J gene: TRBJ1-4; D gene: TRBD1; V gene: TRBV4-3; clone size: .
CDR3 protein: CAWTSGGKYEQFF; CDR3 DNA: TGTGCCTGGACGTCGGGAGGGAAGTATGAGCAGTTCTTC; J gene: TRBJ2-1; D gene: TRBD2; V gene: TRBV30; clone size: many
CDR3 protein: CNLAPAGLHEQYF; CDR3 DNA: TGCAACCTTGCCCCGGCAGGGCTCCACGAGCAGTACTTC; J gene: TRBJ2-7; D gene: .; V gene: TRBV29-1; clone size: .
CDR3 protein: CASSQDTGADQPQHF; CDR3 DNA: TGCGCCAGCAGCCAAGATACCGGAGCGGATCAGCCCCAACATTTT; J gene: TRBJ1-5; D gene: .; V gene: TRBV4-1; clone size: .
CDR3 protein: CANSRETGRVGDTQCF; CDR3 DNA: TGTGCAAACAGCCGGGAAACTGGGAGGGTCGGAGATACGCAGTGTTTT; J gene: TRBJ2-3; D gene: TRBD2; V gene: TRBV11-2; clone size: .
CDR3 protein: CVSSPGLAGGSSYAQYF; CDR3 DNA: TGCGTCAGCAGCCCAGGACTAGCGGGAGGAAGCTCCTACGCGCAGTACTTC; J gene: TRBJ2-7; D gene: TRBD2; V gene: TRBV5-1; clone size: .
CDR3 protein: CASIYPTDPNEKLFF; CDR3 DNA: TGTGCCAGCATCTACCCGACAGATCCTAATGAAAAACTGTTTTTT; J gene: TRBJ1-4; D gene: .; V gene: TRBV28; clone size: .
CDR3 protein: CASSLVRREGHEQFF; CDR3 DNA: TGCGCCAGCAGCTTGGTAAGACGGGAGGGACATGAGCAGTTCTTC; J gene: TRBJ2-1; D gene: TRBD2; V gene: TRBV5-1; clone size: .
CDR3 protein: CASSYLGTQETQYF; CDR3 DNA: TGTGCCAGCAGTTACTTGGGGACCCAAGAGACCCAGTACTTC; J gene: TRBJ2-5; D gene: .; V gene: TRBV6-6; clone size: many
CDR3 protein: CANSQRSQETQYF; CDR3 DNA: TGTGCCAACAGTCAAAGATCCCAGGAGACCCAGTACTTC; J gene: TRBJ2-5; D gene: .; V gene: TRBV12-3/TRBV12-4; clone size: .
CDR3 protein: CVSSRLGTQYF; CDR3 DNA: TGTGTCAGCAGCCGACTGGGTACGCAGTATTTT; J gene: TRBJ2-3; D gene: .; V gene: TRBV5-6; clone size: few